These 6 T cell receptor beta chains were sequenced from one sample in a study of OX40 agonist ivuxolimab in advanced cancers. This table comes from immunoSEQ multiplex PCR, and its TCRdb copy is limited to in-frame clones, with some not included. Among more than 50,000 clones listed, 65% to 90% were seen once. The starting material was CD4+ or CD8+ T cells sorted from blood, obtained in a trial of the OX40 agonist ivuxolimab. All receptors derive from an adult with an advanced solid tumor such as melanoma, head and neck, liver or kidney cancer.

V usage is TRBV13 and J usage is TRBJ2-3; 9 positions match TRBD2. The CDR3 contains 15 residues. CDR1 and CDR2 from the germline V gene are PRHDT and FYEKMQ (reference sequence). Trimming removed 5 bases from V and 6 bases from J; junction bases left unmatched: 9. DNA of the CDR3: TGTGCCAGCAGCCCCCGGGGTAGCGGGAGTGATACGCAGTATTTT. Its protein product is CASSPRGSGSDTQYF. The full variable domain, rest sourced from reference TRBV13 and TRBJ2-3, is AAGVIQSPRHLIKEKRETATLKCYPIPRHDTVYWYQQGPGQDPQFLISFYEKMQSDKGSIPDRFSAQQFSDYHSELNMSSLELGDSALYFCASSPRGSGSDTQYFGPGTRLTVL.

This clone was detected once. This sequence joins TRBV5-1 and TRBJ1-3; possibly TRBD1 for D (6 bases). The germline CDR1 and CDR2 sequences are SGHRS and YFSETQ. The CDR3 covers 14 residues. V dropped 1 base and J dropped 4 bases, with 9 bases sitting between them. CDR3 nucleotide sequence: TGCGCCAGCAGCTTGAAGGGGGAGGGAAACACCATATATTTT. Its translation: CASSLKGEGNTIYF.

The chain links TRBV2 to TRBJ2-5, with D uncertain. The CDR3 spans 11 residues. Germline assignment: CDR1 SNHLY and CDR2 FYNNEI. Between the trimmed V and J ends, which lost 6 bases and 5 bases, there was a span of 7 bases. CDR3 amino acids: CASRVIETQYF. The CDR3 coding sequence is TGTGCCAGCAGAGTTATTGAGACCCAGTACTTC.

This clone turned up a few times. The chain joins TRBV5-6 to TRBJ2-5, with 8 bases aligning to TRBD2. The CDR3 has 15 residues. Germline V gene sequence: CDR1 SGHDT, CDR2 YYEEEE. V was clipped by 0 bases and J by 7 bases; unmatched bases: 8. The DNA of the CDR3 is TGTGCCAGCAGCTTGGAGGGGACTAGTGGGGGGACCCAGTACTTC. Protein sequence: CASSLEGTSGGTQYF.

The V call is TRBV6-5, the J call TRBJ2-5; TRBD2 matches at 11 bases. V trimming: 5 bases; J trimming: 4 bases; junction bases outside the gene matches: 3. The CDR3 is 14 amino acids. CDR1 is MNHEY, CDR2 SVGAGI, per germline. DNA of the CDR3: TGTGCCAGCAGTATAGCGGGGGGGGGAGAGACCCAGTACTTC. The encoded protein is CASSIAGGGETQYF.

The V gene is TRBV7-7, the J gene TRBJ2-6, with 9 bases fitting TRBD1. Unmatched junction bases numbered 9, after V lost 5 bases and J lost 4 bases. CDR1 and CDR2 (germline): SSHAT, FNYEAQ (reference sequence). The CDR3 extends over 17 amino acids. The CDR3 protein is CASSPRDRVEGANVLTF. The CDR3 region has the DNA TGTGCCAGCAGCCCCCGGGACAGGGTGGAAGGGGCCAACGTCCTGACTTTC.